A selection of T cell receptor beta chains follows, all from one sample in a study of blood T cell repertoires in COVID-19. The method was immunoSEQ multiplex PCR; TCRdb's version includes in-frame clones alone and lacks a portion of them. The sample has about 220,000 clones; 82% are singletons. The sample taken for sequencing was peripheral blood. These TCRs come from a woman in her sixties or seventies with COVID-19, enrolled during active disease. Each CDR3 is given with its conserved first and last residue. A D gene is named only where the DNA matches it firmly. The size entry is marked missing in some rows and otherwise reads once, few, many or a size class.

TRBD1	TRBV6-6	TRBJ1-4	NA	CASTRQGGGEKLFF	TGTGCCAGCACCAGACAGGGGGGAGGCGAAAAACTGTTTTTT
NA	TRBV25-1	TRBJ2-7	few	CASSDRGGEQYF	TGTGCCAGCAGTGATAGAGGGGGCGAGCAGTACTTC
TRBD1	TRBV6-2/TRBV6-3	TRBJ1-2	few	CASSPAGGAGGYTF	TGTGCCAGCAGTCCCGCAGGGGGTGCCGGCGGCTACACCTTC
NA	TRBV5-1	TRBJ1-1	once	CASSSGIGGIPEAFF	TGCGCCAGCAGCTCCGGTATAGGGGGAATCCCTGAAGCTTTCTTT
TRBD1	TRBV4-3	TRBJ2-4	once	CASSQDWETTGQMAKNIQYF	TGCGCCAGCAGCCAAGATTGGGAGACGACAGGGCAGATGGCCAAAAACATTCAGTACTTC
TRBD1	TRBV30	TRBJ1-2	NA	CACRPRDRRANYGYTF	TGTGCCTGCCGACCAAGGGACAGGAGGGCTAACTATGGCTACACCTTC
TRBD1	TRBV12-5	TRBJ1-1	NA	CASTLQGQGNKNTEAFF	TGTGCTAGTACATTACAGGGACAGGGGAACAAAAACACTGAAGCTTTCTTT
NA	TRBV5-1	TRBJ1-1	NA	CASSLSGTSEAFF	TGCGCCAGCAGCTTGTCAGGGACTAGTGAAGCTTTCTTT
TRBD1	TRBV4-3	TRBJ1-6	NA	CASSQADTGESYNSPLHF	TGCGCCAGCAGCCAGGCTGACACAGGGGAGTCCTATAATTCACCCCTCCACTTT
TRBD1	TRBV7-2	TRBJ1-4	NA	CASSAQQGAGEKLFF	TGTGCCAGCAGCGCCCAACAGGGGGCGGGTGAAAAACTGTTTTTT
NA	TRBV7-2	TRBJ2-1	NA	CASSLASQYNEQFF	TGTGCCAGCAGCTTAGCATCCCAGTACAATGAGCAGTTCTTC
NA	TRBV24-1	TRBJ1-3	NA	CATSDPPAGNTIYF	TGTGCCACCAGTGATCCCCCAGCTGGAAACACCATATATTTT
TRBD1	TRBV9	TRBJ2-7	NA	CASSVDDRDRPRYEQYF	TGTGCCAGCAGCGTCGACGACCGGGACAGACCACGCTACGAGCAGTACTTC
NA	TRBV6-5	TRBJ2-7	once	CASRHTGFFYEQYF	TGTGCCAGCAGGCACACAGGGTTTTTCTACGAGCAGTACTTC
TRBD1	TRBV11-2	TRBJ2-7	NA	CASSLGTGYEQYF	TGTGCCAGCAGCTTAGGGACAGGGTACGAGCAGTACTTC
TRBD2	TRBV3-1/TRBV3-2	TRBJ2-1	once	CASSQVGLADNEQFF	TGTGCCAGCAGCCAAGTCGGGCTAGCGGACAATGAGCAGTTCTTC
TRBD2	TRBV11-2	TRBJ2-7	NA	CASSSGLAGGIQYF	TGTGCCAGCAGCTCGGGACTAGCGGGAGGTATTCAGTACTTC
NA	TRBV28	TRBJ2-1	once	CASSRLNEQFF	TGTGCCAGCAGTCGTTTGAATGAGCAGTTCTTC
NA	TRBV24-1	TRBJ1-2	NA	CATSESQQGSYGYTF	TGTGCCACCAGTGAGTCCCAGCAGGGGAGCTATGGCTACACCTTC
NA	TRBV19	TRBJ2-3	NA	CASRLVGTDTQYF	TGTGCCAGTCGACTAGTAGGTACAGATACGCAGTATTTT
TRBD2	TRBV4-1	TRBJ2-2	NA	CASSPLYGTSGRNTGELFF	TGCGCCAGCAGCCCCCTATACGGGACTAGCGGGAGGAACACCGGGGAGCTGTTTTTT
TRBD1	TRBV7-9	TRBJ1-2	NA	CASSPSSGGVYGYTF	TGTGCCAGCAGCCCCTCTTCAGGGGGCGTCTATGGCTACACCTTC
NA	TRBV6-5	TRBJ2-7	NA	CASSSDSLYEQYF	TGTGCCAGCAGTTCTGACTCATTATACGAGCAGTACTTC
TRBD2	TRBV11-3	TRBJ2-2	NA	CASSLSSTSGSFGELFF	TGTGCCAGCAGCTTATCCTCGACTAGCGGGAGTTTCGGGGAGCTGTTTTTT